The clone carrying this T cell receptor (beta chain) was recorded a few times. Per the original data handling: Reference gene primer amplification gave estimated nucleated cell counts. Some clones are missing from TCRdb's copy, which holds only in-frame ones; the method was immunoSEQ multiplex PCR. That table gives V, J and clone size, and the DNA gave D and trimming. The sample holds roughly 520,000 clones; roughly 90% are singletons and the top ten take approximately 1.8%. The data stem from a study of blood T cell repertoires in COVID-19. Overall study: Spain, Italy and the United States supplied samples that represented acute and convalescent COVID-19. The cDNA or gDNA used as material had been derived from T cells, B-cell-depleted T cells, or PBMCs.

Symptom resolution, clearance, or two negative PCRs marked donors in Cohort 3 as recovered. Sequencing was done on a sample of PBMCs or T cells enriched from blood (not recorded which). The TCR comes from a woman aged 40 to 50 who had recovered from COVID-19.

The CDR3: CASSSGLAGYTF. The CDR3 DNA sequence: TGTGCCAGCAGTTCCGGGCTAGCTGGCTACACCTTC. This sequence joins TRBV27 and TRBJ1-2; D call uncertain. CDR1 is MNHEY, CDR2 SMNVEV, per germline (reference sequence). This CDR3 comprises 12 residues. V dropped 4 bases and J dropped 7 bases, with 10 bases sitting between them.